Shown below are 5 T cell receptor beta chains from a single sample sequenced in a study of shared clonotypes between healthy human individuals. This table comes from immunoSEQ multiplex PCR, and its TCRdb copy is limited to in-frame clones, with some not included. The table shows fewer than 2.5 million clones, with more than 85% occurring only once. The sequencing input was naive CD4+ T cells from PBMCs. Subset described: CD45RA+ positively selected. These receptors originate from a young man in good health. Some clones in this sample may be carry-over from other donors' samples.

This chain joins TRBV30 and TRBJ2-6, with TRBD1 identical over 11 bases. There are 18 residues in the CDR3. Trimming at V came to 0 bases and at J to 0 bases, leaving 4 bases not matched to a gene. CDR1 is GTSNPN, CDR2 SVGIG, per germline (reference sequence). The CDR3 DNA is TGTGCCTGGAGTGTTTGGGACAGGGGGGTCTCTGGGGCCAACGTCCTGACTTTC. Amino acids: CAWSVWDRGVSGANVLTF. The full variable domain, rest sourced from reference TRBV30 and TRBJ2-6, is SQTIHQWPATLVQPVGSPLSLECTVEGTSNPNLYWYRQAAGRGLQLLFYSVGIGQISSEVPQNLSASRPQDRQFILSSKKLLLSDSGFYLCAWSVWDRGVSGANVLTFGAGSRLTVL.

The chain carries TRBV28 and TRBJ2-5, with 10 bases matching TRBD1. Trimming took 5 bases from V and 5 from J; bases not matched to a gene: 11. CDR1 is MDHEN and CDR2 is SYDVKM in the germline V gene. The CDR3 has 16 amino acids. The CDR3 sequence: CASSPRQGAPVETQYF. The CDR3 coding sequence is TGTGCCAGCAGTCCCCGACAGGGGGCGCCGGTGGAGACCCAGTACTTC.

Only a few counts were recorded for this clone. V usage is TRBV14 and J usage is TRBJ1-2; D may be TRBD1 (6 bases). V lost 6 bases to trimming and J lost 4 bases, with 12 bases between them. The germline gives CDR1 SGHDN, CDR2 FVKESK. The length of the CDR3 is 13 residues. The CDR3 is CASSGQSFYGYTF. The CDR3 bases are TGTGCCAGCAGTGGACAGTCTTTCTATGGCTACACCTTC.

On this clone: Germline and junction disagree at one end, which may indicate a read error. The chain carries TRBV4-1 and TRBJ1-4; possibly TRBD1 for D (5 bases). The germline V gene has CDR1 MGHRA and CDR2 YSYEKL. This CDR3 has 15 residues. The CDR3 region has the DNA TGCGCCGGCAGCCAAGCTGGGACGGGTAATGAAAAACTGTTTTTT. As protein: CAGSQAGTGNEKLFF.

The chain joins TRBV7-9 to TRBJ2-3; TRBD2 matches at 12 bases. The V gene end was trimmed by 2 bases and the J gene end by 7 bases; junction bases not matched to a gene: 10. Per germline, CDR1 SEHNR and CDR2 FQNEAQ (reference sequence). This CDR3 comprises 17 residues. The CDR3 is CASSLLMTSGRNNTQYF. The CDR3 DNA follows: TGTGCCAGCAGCTTACTTATGACTAGCGGGAGAAATAATACGCAGTATTTT.